This TCR beta chain was found in a study of monozygotic twins with inflammatory bowel disease. The CDR3 contains 14 residues. Germline CDR1 is SSHAT and CDR2 is FNYEAQ (reference sequence). Study-wide points: IBD patients exhibited fewer clonotypes shared with other individuals than healthy twins, particularly with disease activity. Among patients, repertoires may have gained variability from differing immunosuppressive treatments. Individual T cell subtypes were not distinguishable.

Regarding this clonotype: What it binds is not known.

Each CDR3 protein gets one entry in TCRdb, which reprocessed the 5' RACE reads and gives no DNA. The sample is made up of some 150,000 distinct CDR3 sequences, and the top ten hold roughly 2.3% of it. The gene calls are TRBV7-7 and TRBJ2-3; TCRdb calls TRBD2, which cannot be checked without DNA. The specimen was blood. The clonotype originates from a human donor with ulcerative colitis or Crohn's disease, or a healthy co-twin of an affected twin (not recorded which). CDR3 loop: CASSLAGGADTQYF.